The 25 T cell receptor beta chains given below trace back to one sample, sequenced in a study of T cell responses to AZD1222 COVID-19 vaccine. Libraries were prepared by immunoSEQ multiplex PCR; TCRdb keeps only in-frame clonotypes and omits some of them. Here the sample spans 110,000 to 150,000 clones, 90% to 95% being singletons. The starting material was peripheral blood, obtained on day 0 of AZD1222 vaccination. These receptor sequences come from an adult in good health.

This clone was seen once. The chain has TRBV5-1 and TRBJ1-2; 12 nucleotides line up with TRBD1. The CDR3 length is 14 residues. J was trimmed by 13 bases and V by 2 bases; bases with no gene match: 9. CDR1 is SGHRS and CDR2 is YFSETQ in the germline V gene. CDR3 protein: CASSLLPGQGAGTF. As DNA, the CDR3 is TGCGCCAGCAGCTTACTACCGGGACAGGGGGCTGGCACCTTC.

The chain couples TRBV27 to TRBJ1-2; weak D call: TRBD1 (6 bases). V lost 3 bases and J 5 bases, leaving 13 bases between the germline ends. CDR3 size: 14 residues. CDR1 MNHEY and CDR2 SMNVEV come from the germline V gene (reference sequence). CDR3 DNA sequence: TGTGCCAGCAGTTTGGGGGCGGGTCTGTATGGCTACACCTTC. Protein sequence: CASSLGAGLYGYTF.

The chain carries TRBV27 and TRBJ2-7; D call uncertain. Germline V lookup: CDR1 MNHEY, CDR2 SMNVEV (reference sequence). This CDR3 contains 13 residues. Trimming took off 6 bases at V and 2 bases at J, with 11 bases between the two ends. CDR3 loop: CASSAGRAYEQYF. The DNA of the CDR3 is TGTGCCAGCAGCGCCGGTCGAGCCTACGAGCAGTACTTC.

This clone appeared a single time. CDR3 DNA sequence: TGCGCCAGCAGCCCTCTAGAGGGGCATGGCTACACCTTC. This encodes CASSPLEGHGYTF. V and J are TRBV4-3 and TRBJ1-2, with D possibly matching TRBD1 (5 bases). The CDR3 totals 13 residues. V gave up 4 bases and J gave up 6 bases, with 12 bases separating them. Germline CDR1 and CDR2: LGHNA and YSLEER.

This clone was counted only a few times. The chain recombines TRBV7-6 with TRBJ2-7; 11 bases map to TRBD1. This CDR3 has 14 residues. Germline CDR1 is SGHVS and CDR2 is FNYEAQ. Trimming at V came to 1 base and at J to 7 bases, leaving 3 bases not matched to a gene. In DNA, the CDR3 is TGTGCCAGCAGCTTAGAGGACAGGGGGCGGGAGCAGTACTTC. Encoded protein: CASSLEDRGREQYF.

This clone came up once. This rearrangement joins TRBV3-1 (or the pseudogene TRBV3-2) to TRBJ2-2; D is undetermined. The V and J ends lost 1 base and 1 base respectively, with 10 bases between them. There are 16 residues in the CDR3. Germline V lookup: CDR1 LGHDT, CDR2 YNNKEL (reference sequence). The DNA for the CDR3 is TGTGCCAGCAGCCAAGCCGGGTCCTTGAACACCGGGGAGCTGTTTTTT. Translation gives CASSQAGSLNTGELFF.

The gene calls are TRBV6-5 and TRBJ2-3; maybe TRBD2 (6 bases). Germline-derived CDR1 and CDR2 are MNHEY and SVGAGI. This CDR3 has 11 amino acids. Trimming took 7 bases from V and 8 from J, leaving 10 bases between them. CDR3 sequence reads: CASIGGGTQYF. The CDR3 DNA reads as TGTGCCAGCATCGGGGGAGGTACGCAGTATTTT.

CDR3 amino acids: CASPGREPQHF. In nucleotides, the CDR3 is TGTGCCAGTCCGGGACGAGAGCCCCAGCATTTT. V is TRBV28 and J is TRBJ1-5; D may be TRBD1 (5 bases). V was clipped by 9 bases and J by 8 bases, with 11 bases between them. Germline lookup yields CDR1 MDHEN and CDR2 SYDVKM. The CDR3 consists of 11 residues.

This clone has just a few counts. The CDR3 sequence: CASSLTGVGYNEQFF. The CDR3 region has the DNA TGTGCCAGCAGCTTAACGGGGGTGGGTTACAATGAGCAGTTCTTC. This chain links TRBV7-3 with TRBJ2-1; the D gene could be TRBD1 or TRBD2 (5 bases each). CDR3 length equals 15 residues. CDR1 and CDR2 (germline): SGHTA, FQGTGA. Trimming removed 0 bases at V and 4 bases at J, with 10 bases between.

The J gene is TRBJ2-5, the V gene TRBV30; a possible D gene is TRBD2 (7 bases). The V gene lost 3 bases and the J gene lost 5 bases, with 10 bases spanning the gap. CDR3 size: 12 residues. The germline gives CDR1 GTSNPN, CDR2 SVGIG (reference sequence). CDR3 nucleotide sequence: TGTGCCTGGAGAAAGGGGGGGGAGACCCAGTACTTC. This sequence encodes CAWRKGGETQYF. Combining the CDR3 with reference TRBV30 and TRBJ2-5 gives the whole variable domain SQTIHQWPATLVQPVGSPLSLECTVEGTSNPNLYWYRQAAGRGLQLLFYSVGIGQISSEVPQNLSASRPQDRQFILSSKKLLLSDSGFYLCAWRKGGETQYFGPGTRLLVL.

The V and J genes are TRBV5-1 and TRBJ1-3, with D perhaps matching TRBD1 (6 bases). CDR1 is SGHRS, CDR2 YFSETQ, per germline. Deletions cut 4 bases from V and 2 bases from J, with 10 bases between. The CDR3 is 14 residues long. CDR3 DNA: TGCGCCAGCAGCCAACAGGGTGCTGGAAACACCATATATTTT. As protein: CASSQQGAGNTIYF.

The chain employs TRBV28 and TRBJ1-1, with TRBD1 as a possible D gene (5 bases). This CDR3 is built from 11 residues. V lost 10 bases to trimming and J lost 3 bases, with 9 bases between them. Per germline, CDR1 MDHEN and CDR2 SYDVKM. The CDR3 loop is CATRQYTEAFF. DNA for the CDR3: TGTGCCACGCGACAGTACACTGAAGCTTTCTTT. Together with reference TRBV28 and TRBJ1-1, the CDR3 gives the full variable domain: DVKVTQSSRYLVKRTGEKVFLECVQDMDHENMFWYRQDPGLGLRLIYFSYDVKMKEKGDIPEGYSVSREKKERFSLILESASTNQTSMYLCATRQYTEAFFGQGTRLTVV.

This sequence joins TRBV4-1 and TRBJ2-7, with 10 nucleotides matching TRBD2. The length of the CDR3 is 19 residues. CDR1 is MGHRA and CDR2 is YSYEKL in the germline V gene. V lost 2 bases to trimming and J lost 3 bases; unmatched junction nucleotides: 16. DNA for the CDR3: TGCGCCAGCAGCCAACCCCGGACCTGGACTAGCGGAAAATACTACGAGCAGTACTTC. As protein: CASSQPRTWTSGKYYEQYF.

The CDR3 loop is CASSEEREAKNIQYF. As DNA, the CDR3 is TGTGCCAGCAGTGAAGAAAGGGAAGCCAAAAACATTCAGTACTTC. V and J are TRBV25-1 and TRBJ2-4; D unresolved. V dropped 2 bases and J dropped 0 bases, with 8 bases sitting between them. The CDR3 has 15 residues. The germline CDR1 and CDR2 sequences are MGHDK and SYGVNS.

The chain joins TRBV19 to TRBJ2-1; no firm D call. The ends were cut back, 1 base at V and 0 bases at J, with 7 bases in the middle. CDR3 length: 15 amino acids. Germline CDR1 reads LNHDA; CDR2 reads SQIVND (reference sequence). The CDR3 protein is CASSIGRTSYNEQFF. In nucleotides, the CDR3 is TGTGCCAGTAGTATAGGCCGGACCTCCTACAATGAGCAGTTCTTC. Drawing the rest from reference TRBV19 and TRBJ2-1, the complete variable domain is DGGITQSPKYLFRKEGQNVTLSCEQNLNHDAMYWYRQDPGQGLRLIYYSQIVNDFQKGDIAEGYSVSREKKESFPLTVTSAQKNPTAFYLCASSIGRTSYNEQFFGPGTRLTVL.

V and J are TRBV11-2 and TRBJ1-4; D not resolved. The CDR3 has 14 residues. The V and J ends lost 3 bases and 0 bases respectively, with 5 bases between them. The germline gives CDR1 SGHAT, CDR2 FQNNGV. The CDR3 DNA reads TGTGCCAGCAGCTTTTTTGCAACTAATGAAAAACTGTTTTTT. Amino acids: CASSFFATNEKLFF.

CDR3 sequence reads: CASSPPAGTEAFF. In DNA form, the CDR3 reads TGCGCCAGCAGCCCCCCCGCAGGGACTGAAGCTTTCTTT. The chain carries TRBV5-1 and TRBJ1-1; D might be TRBD1 (5 bases). V lost 4 bases and J lost 5, with 12 bases in between. Germline-derived CDR1 and CDR2 are SGHRS and YFSETQ. This CDR3 is 13 amino acids long.

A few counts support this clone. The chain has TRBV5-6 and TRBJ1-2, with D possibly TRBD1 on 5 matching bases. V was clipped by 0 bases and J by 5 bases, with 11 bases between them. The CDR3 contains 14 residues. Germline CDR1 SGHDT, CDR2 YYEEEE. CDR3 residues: CASSLGGSRYGYTF. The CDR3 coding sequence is TGTGCCAGCAGCTTGGGGGGCAGCCGGTATGGCTACACCTTC.

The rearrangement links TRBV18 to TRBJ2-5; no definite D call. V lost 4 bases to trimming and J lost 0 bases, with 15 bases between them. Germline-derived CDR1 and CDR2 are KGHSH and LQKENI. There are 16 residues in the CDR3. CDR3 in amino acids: CASSLLVSSDQETQYF. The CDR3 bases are TGTGCCAGCTCACTCCTCGTAAGCAGCGACCAAGAGACCCAGTACTTC.

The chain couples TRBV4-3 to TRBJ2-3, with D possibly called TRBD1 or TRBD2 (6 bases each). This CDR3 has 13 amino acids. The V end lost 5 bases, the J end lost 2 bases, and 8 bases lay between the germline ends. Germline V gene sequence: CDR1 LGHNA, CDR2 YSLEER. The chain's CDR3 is CASSRGATDTQYF. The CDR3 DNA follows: TGCGCCAGCAGCAGGGGGGCCACAGATACGCAGTATTTT.

CDR3 region: CASNENTGELFF. For the CDR3, the DNA is TGCGCCAGCAACGAGAACACCGGGGAGCTGTTTTTT. V usage is TRBV10-1 and J usage is TRBJ2-2; D gene unclear. The CDR3 covers 12 residues. Germline V gives CDR1 WNHNN, CDR2 SYGVQD (reference sequence). The ends were cut back, 7 bases at V and 1 base at J, with 4 bases in the middle.

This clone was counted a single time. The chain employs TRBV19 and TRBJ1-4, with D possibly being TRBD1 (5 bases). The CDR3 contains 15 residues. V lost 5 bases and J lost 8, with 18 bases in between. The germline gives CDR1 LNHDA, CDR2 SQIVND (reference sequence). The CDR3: CASSPLTVGAEKLFF. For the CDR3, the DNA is TGTGCCAGTAGTCCCCTAACAGTCGGGGCCGAAAAACTGTTTTTT.

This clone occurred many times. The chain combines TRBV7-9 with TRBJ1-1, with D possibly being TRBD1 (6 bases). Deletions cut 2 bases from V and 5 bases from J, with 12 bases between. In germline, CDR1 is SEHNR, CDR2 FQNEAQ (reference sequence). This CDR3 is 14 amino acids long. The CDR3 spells CASSLRRGGTEAFF. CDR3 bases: TGTGCCAGCAGCTTACGGCGAGGGGGAACTGAAGCTTTCTTT.

CDR3 nucleotide sequence: TGTGCCAGCAGTTTATGGCAGACAGGGACAGGGGGATACAATGAGCAGTTCTTC. This gives the protein CASSLWQTGTGGYNEQFF. V gene TRBV28 combines with J gene TRBJ2-1, with 11 bases matching TRBD1. Trimming took 0 bases from V and 4 from J; bases not matched to a gene: 8. There are 18 residues in the CDR3. Germline V gene data show CDR1 as MDHEN and CDR2 as SYDVKM.

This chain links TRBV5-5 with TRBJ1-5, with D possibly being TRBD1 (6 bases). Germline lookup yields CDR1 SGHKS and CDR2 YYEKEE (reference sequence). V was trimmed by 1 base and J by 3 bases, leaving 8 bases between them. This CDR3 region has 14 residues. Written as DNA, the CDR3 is TGTGCCAGCAGCTTGACAGGGCCCAATCAGCCCCAGCATTTT. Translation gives CASSLTGPNQPQHF.